This TCR beta chain was sequenced during a study of patients and donors after allogeneic stem cell transplantation. This CDR3 has 15 amino acids. Germline CDR1 LGHNA, CDR2 YSLEER. The junction had 4 bases not matched to a gene; V was cut back by 0 bases and J by 12 bases. TCRdb used MiXCR to reprocess the RT-PCR reads, holding one entry per CDR3 protein. The data contain about 110,000 distinct CDR3 sequences, about a third of them singletons. The chain has TRBV4-3 and TRBJ2-1; 14 positions match TRBD2. The sample taken for sequencing was blood, either unsorted or a sorted T cell fraction (not recorded which). The source is a human donor who was either an allogeneic HSCT recipient or a stem cell or donor lymphocyte infusion donor (not recorded which). It is not recorded whose cells these are; they may come from a transplant donor. The CDR3 coding sequence is TGCGCCAGCAGCCAAGATGTGACTAGCGGGAGGGTGCAGTTCTTC. Protein sequence: CASSQDVTSGRVQFF.